This T cell receptor beta chain was captured by sequencing in a study of response to subunit inactivated influenza vaccine. A single record per CDR3 protein comes from TCRdb applying MiXCR to the RT-PCR reads. The repertoire includes roughly 620,000 distinct CDR3 sequences, around 10% of them detected once, and approximately 10% sits in the top ten. V shed 3 bases and J shed 1 base, with 11 bases lying between them. The CDR3 is 15 residues long. The germline V gene has CDR1 KGHDR and CDR2 SFDVKD. This clonotype has more than one count but fewer than ten. These same data were also listed under a study on T cells expressing NK-cell markers. From that report: UMIs were included in TCR beta cDNA generated by 5'RACE template switching. In the group of eight sequenced donors, seven were HCMV-seropositive and one was seronegative. In several donors, dominant clonotypes made up roughly 28.3-65% of CD3+CD56-NKG2C+ cells.

V and J are TRBV24-1 and TRBJ2-5, with D possibly matching TRBD1 (5 bases). The sequence was collected from a man aged 45-65 years who received an inactivated influenza vaccine. Material: PBMCs from blood, obtained on the day of vaccination. The CDR3 reads CATSDQRQIQETQYF. In DNA form, the CDR3 reads TGTGCCACCAGTGATCAAAGACAGATCCAAGAGACCCAGTACTTC.